What follows are 14 T cell receptor beta chains derived from one specimen sequenced in a study of T cell responses to AZD1222 COVID-19 vaccine. The protocol was immunoSEQ multiplex PCR, while the TCRdb copy is restricted to in-frame clones and leaves out a portion. The data show some 150,000 clones, approximately 88% seen once. The source material was peripheral blood, sampled on day 0 of MenACWY control vaccination. The receptors shown here come from an adult in good health.

The chain is built from TRBV4-3 and TRBJ2-2; tentative D call: TRBD2 (5 bases). CDR3 length equals 15 residues. V dropped 1 base and J dropped 9 bases, with 15 bases sitting between them. In germline, CDR1 is LGHNA, CDR2 YSLEER. As DNA, the CDR3 is TGCGCCAGCAGCCAAGCGGGATTAGCTGGCCGGGAGCTGTTTTTT. Protein: CASSQAGLAGRELFF.

The chain carries TRBV6-2 or TRBV6-3 and TRBJ2-3; TRBD2 matches 12 bases. The CDR3 length is 17 residues. Germline V lookup: CDR1 MNHEY, CDR2 SVGEGT. The trim removed 4 bases at V and 0 bases at J, leaving 5 bases unmatched. CDR3 bases: TGTGCCAGCAGTTTGTCTCTAGCGGGAGGGAGCACAGATACGCAGTATTTT. Amino acids: CASSLSLAGGSTDTQYF.

The chain employs TRBV5-5 and TRBJ2-1; 8 bases map to TRBD1. This CDR3 has 18 amino acids. Germline lookup yields CDR1 SGHKS and CDR2 YYEKEE (reference sequence). Germline trimming cut 1 base from V and 0 bases from J; bases unmatched to any gene: 9. This CDR3 reads CASSLRQGIVASYNEQFF. Here the CDR3 DNA reads TGTGCCAGCAGCTTGAGACAGGGGATCGTAGCCTCCTACAATGAGCAGTTCTTC.

This chain links TRBV7-9 with TRBJ1-2; 7 bases are a match to TRBD1. CDR1 and CDR2 (germline): SEHNR, FQNEAQ (reference sequence). V lost 5 bases, J lost 5 bases, and 8 bases stayed unmatched. The CDR3 has 14 residues. The CDR3 spells CASSPGQSIYGYTF. Written as DNA, the CDR3 is TGTGCCAGCAGCCCGGGACAGTCGATATATGGCTACACCTTC. The entire variable domain, with the rest obtained from reference TRBV7-9 and TRBJ1-2, is as follows: DTGVSQNPRHKITKRGQNVTFRCDPISEHNRLYWYRQTLGQGPEFLTYFQNEAQLEKSRLLSDRFSAERPKGSFSTLEIQRTEQGDSAMYLCASSPGQSIYGYTFGSGTRLTVV.

This clone was seen more than once but under ten times. This chain joins TRBV29-1 and TRBJ1-1; D is perhaps TRBD1 (5 bases). CDR1 is SQVTM and CDR2 is ANQGSEA in the germline V gene. This CDR3 is built from 11 residues. The V gene lost 5 bases and the J gene lost 4 bases, with 8 bases spanning the gap. The CDR3 sequence is CSVWDGTEAFF. The CDR3 coding sequence is TGCAGCGTTTGGGACGGCACTGAAGCTTTCTTT.

The chain has TRBV11-3 and TRBJ2-1, with D tentatively TRBD2 (5 bases). Germline V lookup: CDR1 SGHNT, CDR2 YENEEA. This CDR3 spans 13 amino acids. V was pared by 5 bases and J by 9 bases, with 14 bases between. CDR3 loop: CASSRPPGVEQFF. CDR3 nucleotides: TGTGCCAGCAGCCGCCCGCCCGGGGTTGAGCAGTTCTTC.

The J gene is TRBJ1-2, the V gene TRBV7-2, with 7 positions matching TRBD1. The junction had 11 bases not matched to a gene; V was cut back by 5 bases and J by 2 bases. The germline V gene has CDR1 SGHTA and CDR2 FQGNSA. The CDR3 runs 16 residues. The CDR3 sequence is CASSPPGGQRNYGYTF. The CDR3 DNA reads as TGTGCCAGCAGCCCCCCCGGGGGACAGCGAAACTATGGCTACACCTTC.

V and J are TRBV7-2 and TRBJ1-1, with D tentatively TRBD1 (6 bases). V dropped 5 bases and J dropped 3 bases, with 16 bases sitting between them. CDR1 and CDR2 (germline): SGHTA, FQGNSA. The length of the CDR3 is 15 residues. Here the CDR3 reads CASSRSMNRDTEAFF. CDR3 coding DNA: TGTGCCAGCAGCCGGTCTATGAACAGGGACACTGAAGCTTTCTTT.

V gene TRBV5-5 combines with J gene TRBJ2-7, with 7 nucleotides matching TRBD1. Germline V gene lookup returns CDR1 SGHKS and CDR2 YYEKEE (reference sequence). The CDR3 runs 14 residues. Unmatched junction bases numbered 5, after V lost 5 bases and J lost 0 bases. The CDR3 sequence: CASRTGQSSYEQYF. CDR3 bases: TGTGCCAGCAGGACGGGACAGAGCTCCTACGAGCAGTACTTC.

A note on this clone: Different DNA sequences within this sample yield the same CDR3. This chain uses TRBV28 with TRBJ2-5; perhaps TRBD1 as D (5 bases). Per germline, CDR1 MDHEN and CDR2 SYDVKM. Trimming stripped 6 bases from V and 3 bases from J, with 8 bases between. The CDR3 loop spans 12 amino acids. The CDR3 DNA reads as TGTGCCAGCAGAGCAGGGAAAGAGACCCAGTACTTC. Its protein is CASRAGKETQYF.

The V call is TRBV30, the J call TRBJ2-2; no clear D gene. CDR1 and CDR2 (germline): GTSNPN, SVGIG (reference sequence). V shed 3 bases and J shed 6 bases, with 11 bases lying between them. The length of the CDR3 is 13 residues. The CDR3 DNA reads as TGTGCCTGGAGGAAAGGACGAGCCGGGGAGCTGTTTTTT. Translation: CAWRKGRAGELFF.

The genes are TRBV7-9 and TRBJ1-2, with 9 bases lining up with TRBD1. With 8 bases clipped from V and 5 bases from J, the junction kept 0 bases outside the gene matches. Germline CDR1 and CDR2: SEHNR and FQNEAQ (reference sequence). The CDR3 sequence is 11 residues long. CDR3 region: CASGQGYGYTF. The CDR3 nucleotides read TGTGCCAGCGGACAGGGGTATGGCTACACCTTC.

Points on this clone: Given the absence of the conserved phenylalanine or tryptophan at the CDR3 end, a read error is likely. The DNA is omitted, as the CDR3 cannot be located on it reliably, and the CDR3 follows TCRdb's listing. CDR3 loop: CASSLEGTGSLRL. The chain links TRBV5-5 to TRBJ2-7; the table's D call TRBD2 went unverified against the DNA. Germline lookup yields CDR1 SGHKS and CDR2 YYEKEE (reference sequence). The CDR3 region is 13 residues in length, termini included.

The chain combines TRBV5-1 with TRBJ2-7, with 11 positions matching TRBD2. Germline CDR1 and CDR2: SGHRS and YFSETQ. This CDR3 comprises 14 residues. V was pared by 5 bases and J by 0 bases, with 1 base of the junction left unmatched. The chain's CDR3 is CASRLAGDSYEQYF. The CDR3 DNA reads as TGCGCCAGCAGACTAGCGGGAGACTCCTACGAGCAGTACTTC.